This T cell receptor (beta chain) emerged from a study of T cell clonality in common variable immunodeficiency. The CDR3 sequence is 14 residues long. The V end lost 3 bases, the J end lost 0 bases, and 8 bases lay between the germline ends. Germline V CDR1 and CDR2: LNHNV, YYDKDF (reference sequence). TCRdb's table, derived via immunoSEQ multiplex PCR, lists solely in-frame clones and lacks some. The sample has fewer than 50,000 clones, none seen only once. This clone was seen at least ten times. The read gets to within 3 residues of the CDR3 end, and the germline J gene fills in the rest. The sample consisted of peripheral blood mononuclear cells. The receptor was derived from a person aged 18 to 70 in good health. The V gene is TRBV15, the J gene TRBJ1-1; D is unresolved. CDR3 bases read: TGTGCCACCAGCAGTCATGCAGTGAACACTGAA. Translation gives CATSSHAVNTE. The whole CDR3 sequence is CATSSHAVNTEAFF.